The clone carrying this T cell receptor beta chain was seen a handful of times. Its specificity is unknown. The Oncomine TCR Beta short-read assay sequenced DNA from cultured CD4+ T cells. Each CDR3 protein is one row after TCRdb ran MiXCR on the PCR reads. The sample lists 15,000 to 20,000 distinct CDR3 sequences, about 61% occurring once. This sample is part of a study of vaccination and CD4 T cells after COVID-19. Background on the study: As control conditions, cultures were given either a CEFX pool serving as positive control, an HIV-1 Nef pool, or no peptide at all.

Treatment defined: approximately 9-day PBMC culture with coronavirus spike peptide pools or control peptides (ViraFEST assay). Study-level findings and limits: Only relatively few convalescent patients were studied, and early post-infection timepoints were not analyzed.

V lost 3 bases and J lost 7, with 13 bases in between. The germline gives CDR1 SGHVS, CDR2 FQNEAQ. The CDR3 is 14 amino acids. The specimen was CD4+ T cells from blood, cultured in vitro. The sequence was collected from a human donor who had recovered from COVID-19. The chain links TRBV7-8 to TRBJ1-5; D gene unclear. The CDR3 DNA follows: TGTGCCAGCAGCTTTGGCTACCACGCCCAGCCCCAGCATTTT. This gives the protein CASSFGYHAQPQHF.